A single sample gave rise to the 28 T cell receptor beta chains below, sequenced in a study of blood T cell repertoires in COVID-19. Method: immunoSEQ multiplex PCR; TCRdb's copy keeps in-frame clones and lacks some. The sample lists hundreds of thousands of clones, around 87% occurring once. Sequenced sample: peripheral blood. The receptors stem from a man aged 55 to 70 who had recovered from COVID-19.

This chain joins TRBV18 and TRBJ2-4, with D hard to call. Trimming removed 3 bases at V and 5 bases at J, with 8 bases between. The germline CDR1 and CDR2 sequences are KGHSH and LQKENI. The CDR3 length is 13 residues. The CDR3 DNA reads as TGTGCCAGCTCACCGTACAGCCAAAACATTCAGTACTTC. It specifies CASSPYSQNIQYF.

The sample holds a few counts of this clone. The chain uses TRBV19 and TRBJ1-2, with 10 bases that match TRBD1. V shed 6 bases and J 2 bases; nucleotides not matched to a gene: 12. The CDR3 runs 17 residues. From germline, CDR1 is LNHDA and CDR2 SQIVND (reference sequence). CDR3 protein: CASSRGDRGVSNYGYTF. The CDR3, as DNA: TGTGCCAGTAGCCGGGGGGACAGGGGCGTCTCAAACTATGGCTACACCTTC.

This chain uses TRBV9 with TRBJ2-2; the D gene is possibly TRBD1 (6 bases). The CDR3 is 16 residues long. Germline-derived CDR1 and CDR2 are SGDLS and YYNGEE. The V end was cut by 1 base, the J end by 4 bases, with 14 bases between. CDR3: CASSVNVQGRTGELFF. In DNA form, the CDR3 reads TGTGCCAGCAGCGTAAATGTTCAGGGGCGCACCGGGGAGCTGTTTTTT.

This sequence joins TRBV2 and TRBJ1-2; tentative D call: TRBD1 (5 bases). The ends were cut back, 2 bases at V and 3 bases at J, with 22 bases in the middle. Germline V lookup: CDR1 SNHLY, CDR2 FYNNEI. The length of the CDR3 is 18 residues. CDR3 loop: CASSERQASSGAHYGYTF. The CDR3 region has the DNA TGTGCCAGCAGTGAACGTCAGGCGTCGAGCGGGGCTCACTATGGCTACACCTTC. Full variable domain (rest looked up from reference TRBV2 and TRBJ1-2): EPEVTQTPSHQVTQMGQEVILRCVPISNHLYFYWYRQILGQKVEFLVSFYNNEISEKSEIFDDQFSVERPDGSNFTLKIRSTKLEDSAMYFCASSERQASSGAHYGYTFGSGTRLTVV.

On this clone itself: Distinct nucleotide sequences in the sample also encode this CDR3. The CDR3 is CAWSVLSSYNSPLHF. CDR3 coding DNA: TGTGCCTGGAGTGTCCTAAGCTCCTATAATTCACCCCTCCACTTT. The rearrangement joins TRBV30 to TRBJ1-6, with D uncertain. This CDR3 comprises 15 residues. The germline V and J ends were trimmed by 0 bases and 0 bases, with 6 bases remaining between them. Germline values: CDR1 GTSNPN, CDR2 SVGIG (reference sequence).

This chain connects TRBV7-9 to TRBJ2-7; 7 bases match TRBD2. V gave up 5 bases and J gave up 1 base; unmatched junction bases: 8. The length of the CDR3 is 15 residues. The germline V gene has CDR1 SEHNR and CDR2 FQNEAQ (reference sequence). The CDR3 loop is CASSQGRDESYEQYV. CDR3 DNA: TGTGCCAGCAGCCAAGGGAGGGATGAGTCCTACGAGCAGTACGTC.

In regard to this clone: A junction end diverges from the germline sequence, so it may reflect a read error. J is TRBJ2-1 and V is TRBV19; 13 bases fit TRBD2. The CDR3 extends over 17 amino acids. Germline CDR1 reads LNHDA; CDR2 reads SQIVND (reference sequence). The CDR3 sequence: CASSIETSGGPANGQFF. The CDR3 nucleotides read TGTGCCAGTAGTATCGAGACTAGCGGGGGGCCCGCGAATGGGCAGTTCTTC. Filled out from reference TRBV19 and TRBJ2-1, the complete variable domain reads DGGITQSPKYLFRKEGQNVTLSCEQNLNHDAMYWYRQDPGQGLRLIYYSQIVNDFQKGDIAEGYSVSREKKESFPLTVTSAQKNPTAFYLCASSIETSGGPANGQFFGPGTRLTVL.

The rearrangement joins TRBV5-1 to TRBJ1-2; 8 nucleotides match TRBD1. Trimming at V came to 5 bases and at J to 3 bases, leaving 6 bases not matched to a gene. This CDR3 has 14 residues. Germline V CDR1 and CDR2: SGHRS, YFSETQ. This chain's CDR3 is CASRTGTGDYGYTF. The CDR3 nucleotides read TGCGCCAGCAGAACCGGGACAGGAGACTATGGCTACACCTTC.

V usage is TRBV5-6 and J usage is TRBJ2-1; maybe TRBD1 (5 bases). Trimming pared 1 base from V and 3 bases from J, leaving 11 bases between. Looked up from germline, CDR1 is SGHDT and CDR2 is YYEEEE. The CDR3 loop spans 15 amino acids. This CDR3 reads CASSLLVGVYNEQFF. The CDR3 DNA sequence: TGTGCCAGCAGCTTGTTGGTAGGGGTCTACAATGAGCAGTTCTTC.

The chain recombines TRBV10-3 with TRBJ1-1; D not certain. This CDR3 is 11 amino acids long. V shed 2 bases and J shed 5 bases, with 3 bases lying between them. CDR1 is ENHRY, CDR2 SYGVKD, per germline. CDR3 DNA sequence: TGTGCCATCAGTGAGCAGACTGAAGCTTTCTTT. Protein product: CAISEQTEAFF.

The chain links TRBV30 to TRBJ1-2, with a weak D call TRBD1 (5 bases). CDR1 and CDR2 from the germline V gene are GTSNPN and SVGIG (reference sequence). The CDR3 runs 14 residues. V shed 0 bases and J shed 4 bases, with 12 bases lying between them. The CDR3 region is CAWSVSGTGYGYTF. The CDR3 region has the DNA TGTGCCTGGAGTGTATCGGGGACTGGCTATGGCTACACCTTC.

The rearrangement links TRBV27 to TRBJ2-7, with 9 bases aligning to TRBD1. V dropped 2 bases and J dropped 2; count of bases not matched to a gene: 4. The CDR3 runs 15 residues. Germline-derived CDR1 and CDR2 are MNHEY and SMNVEV (reference sequence). Here the CDR3 reads CASSLITGGPYEQYF. DNA for the CDR3: TGTGCCAGCAGTTTAATAACAGGGGGCCCCTACGAGCAGTACTTC.

This clone appeared a single time. The chain joins TRBV6-1 to TRBJ2-3; no firm D call. Germline CDR1 and CDR2: MNHNS and SASEGT. V was pared by 1 base and J by 3 bases, with 11 bases between. CDR3 size: 15 residues. CDR3 in DNA: TGTGCCAGCAGTGAAGGTAGGATGCGGACAGATACGCAGTATTTT. The encoded protein is CASSEGRMRTDTQYF.

The gene calls are TRBV6-5 and TRBJ1-6, with a possible D match to TRBD1 (6 bases). Germline CDR1 reads MNHEY; CDR2 reads SVGAGI. The germline V and J ends were trimmed by 6 bases and 8 bases, with 14 bases remaining between them. This CDR3 contains 14 residues. CDR3: CASRNGAGDSPLHF. In DNA form, the CDR3 reads TGTGCCAGCAGAAACGGGGCAGGGGATTCACCCCTCCACTTT.

The chain links TRBV5-4 to TRBJ1-1; D is unresolved. Germline CDR1 reads SGHNT; CDR2 reads YYREEE (reference sequence). V lost 4 bases and J lost 6, with 16 bases in between. This CDR3 has 14 amino acids. For the CDR3, the DNA is TGTGCCAGCAGCCCCCGCGGTGGCCACCCTGAAGCTTTCTTT. Encoded protein: CASSPRGGHPEAFF. Supplemented by reference TRBV5-4 and TRBJ1-1, the full variable domain reads ETGVTQSPTHLIKTRGQQVTLRCSSQSGHNTVSWYQQALGQGPQFIFQYYREEENGRGNFPPRFSGLQFPNYSSELNVNALELDDSALYLCASSPRGGHPEAFFGQGTRLTVV.

V gene TRBV6-5 combines with J gene TRBJ1-1; perhaps TRBD1 as D (5 bases). The CDR3 is 16 residues long. Between the trimmed V and J ends, which lost 2 bases and 0 bases, there was a span of 13 bases. The V gene's germline CDR1 is MNHEY and CDR2 SVGAGI. The DNA for the CDR3 is TGTGCCAGCAGTTACCCTGGGGCGGGAATGAACACTGAAGCTTTCTTT. It encodes CASSYPGAGMNTEAFF.

The chain joins TRBV6-5 to TRBJ2-7; maybe TRBD2 (6 bases). This CDR3 has 13 residues. V lost 6 bases to trimming and J lost 6 bases, with 15 bases between them. The germline V gene encodes CDR1 MNHEY and CDR2 SVGAGI. In DNA form, the CDR3 reads TGTGCCAGCAGCCCGGGGGTCCCCTCCGAGCAGTACTTC. Its protein is CASSPGVPSEQYF.

The chain recombines TRBV19 with TRBJ1-6, with a possible D match to TRBD1 (6 bases). This CDR3 comprises 15 residues. Between the trimmed V and J ends, which lost 4 bases and 9 bases, there was a span of 16 bases. CDR1 and CDR2 from the germline V gene are LNHDA and SQIVND (reference sequence). CDR3 in amino acids: CASSNAQGQSSPLHF. CDR3 sequence (DNA): TGTGCCAGTAGTAACGCCCAGGGACAAAGTTCACCCCTCCACTTT. The entire variable domain, with the rest obtained from reference TRBV19 and TRBJ1-6, is as follows: DGGITQSPKYLFRKEGQNVTLSCEQNLNHDAMYWYRQDPGQGLRLIYYSQIVNDFQKGDIAEGYSVSREKKESFPLTVTSAQKNPTAFYLCASSNAQGQSSPLHFGNGTRLTVT.

The table lists this clone with a count of one. The chain combines TRBV15 with TRBJ1-6, with TRBD1 matching 8 bases. V lost 5 bases to trimming and J lost 7 bases; unmatched junction nucleotides: 13. Germline CDR1 is LNHNV and CDR2 is YYDKDF (reference sequence). The CDR3 sequence is 17 residues long. As DNA, the CDR3 is TGTGCCACCAGCTCCCGGACAGGGCAAGCGAGCAATTCACCCCTCCACTTT. Residues: CATSSRTGQASNSPLHF.

The V gene is TRBV27, the J gene TRBJ1-4, with 8 bases aligning to TRBD1. Looked up from germline, CDR1 is MNHEY and CDR2 is SMNVEV (reference sequence). Germline trimming cut 4 bases from V and 5 bases from J; bases unmatched to any gene: 3. This CDR3 contains 14 residues. CDR3 region: CASSSRQGNEKLFF. The CDR3 DNA reads TGTGCCAGCAGTTCAAGACAGGGGAATGAAAAACTGTTTTTT. Based on the CDR3 plus reference TRBV27 and TRBJ1-4, the full variable domain is EAQVTQNPRYLITVTGKKLTVTCSQNMNHEYMSWYRQDPGLGLRQIYYSMNVEVTDKGDVPEGYKVSRKEKRNFPLILESPSPNQTSLYFCASSSRQGNEKLFFGSGTQLSVL.

The chain links TRBV7-9 to TRBJ1-5; perhaps TRBD1 as D (5 bases). Per germline, CDR1 SEHNR and CDR2 FQNEAQ (reference sequence). V was cut by 0 bases and J by 7 bases, with 13 bases left in between. The CDR3 loop spans 15 amino acids. In nucleotides, the CDR3 is TGTGCCAGCAGCTTAGCTGAGCAGGGTAGCCAGCCCCAGCATTTT. The encoded protein is CASSLAEQGSQPQHF.

The J gene is TRBJ1-2, the V gene TRBV12-5; no firm D call. CDR1 is LGHNT, CDR2 FRNRAP, per germline. The CDR3 covers 13 residues. V was pared by 3 bases and J by 4 bases, with 9 bases between. The CDR3 is CASGFRNSYGYTF. CDR3 DNA: TGTGCTAGTGGTTTCAGGAATAGCTATGGCTACACCTTC. The full variable domain, its missing parts supplied by reference TRBV12-5 and TRBJ1-2, is DARVTQTPRHKVTEMGQEVTMRCQPILGHNTVFWYRQTMMQGLELLAYFRNRAPLDDSGMPKDRFSAEMPDATLATLKIQPSEPRDSAVYFCASGFRNSYGYTFGSGTRLTVV.

The V gene is TRBV2, the J gene TRBJ2-5, with D perhaps matching TRBD1 (5 bases). The length of the CDR3 is 13 residues. V lost 10 bases to trimming and J lost 3 bases, with 15 bases between them. In germline, CDR1 is SNHLY, CDR2 FYNNEI. DNA of the CDR3: TGTGCCACCACGCTCCAGGGCGAAGAGACCCAGTACTTC. This translates into CATTLQGEETQYF.

This clone has more than one count but fewer than ten. This chain joins TRBV5-1 and TRBJ1-6, with 7 bases identical to TRBD1. CDR1 SGHRS and CDR2 YFSETQ come from the germline V gene. The CDR3 loop spans 16 amino acids. The trim removed 2 bases at V and 7 bases at J, leaving 9 bases unmatched. CDR3 DNA: TGCGCCAGCAGCTTTGGTGACAGGGACATCAATTCACCCCTCCACTTT. This sequence encodes CASSFGDRDINSPLHF.

V gene TRBV6-5 combines with J gene TRBJ1-1; TRBD1 matches at 8 bases. Trimming removed 6 bases from V and 2 bases from J; junction bases left unmatched: 8. Germline V gene lookup returns CDR1 MNHEY and CDR2 SVGAGI. The CDR3 is made up of 15 amino acids. CDR3 coding DNA: TGTGCCAGCAGGGCGGGGACAGGATCCAACACTGAAGCTTTCTTT. Translation gives CASRAGTGSNTEAFF.

The chain is built from TRBV7-9 and TRBJ2-5, with a weak D call TRBD1 (5 bases). Germline V gene lookup returns CDR1 SEHNR and CDR2 FQNEAQ (reference sequence). The CDR3 has 14 amino acids. The ends were cut back, 4 bases at V and 4 bases at J, with 13 bases in the middle. For the CDR3, the DNA is TGTGCCAGCAGCTCATCAGGGTGGGTAGAGACCCAGTACTTC. Protein: CASSSSGWVETQYF.

This clone was detected only a few times. The chain recombines TRBV30 with TRBJ1-6; weak D call: TRBD1 (6 bases). Germline assignment: CDR1 GTSNPN and CDR2 SVGIG (reference sequence). This CDR3 region has 17 residues. V was clipped by 1 base and J by 8 bases, with 21 bases between them. The chain's CDR3 is CAWSGVGGGGGDSPLHF. The CDR3 DNA follows: TGTGCCTGGAGTGGAGTGGGGGGCGGGGGAGGTGATTCACCCCTCCACTTT.

The V and J genes are TRBV6-4 and TRBJ2-4; D might be TRBD1 (6 bases). CDR1 MRHNA and CDR2 SNTAGT come from the germline V gene. There are 16 residues in the CDR3. Deletions cut 6 bases from V and 8 bases from J, with 23 bases between. CDR3 coding DNA: TGTGCCAGCAGACTGATCAGACAGGACACCAGGGACATTCAGTACTTC. This sequence encodes CASRLIRQDTRDIQYF.